Following are 30 T cell receptor beta chains from one sample sequenced in a study of T cells in Graves' hyperthyroidism and ophthalmopathy. RNA transcripts provided the source from which TCR beta CDR3 regions were amplified. RT-PCR in the first round (using the HTBI primer set) targeted the TCR CDR3. TCRdb re-derived calls from the multiplex PCR reads in MiXCR, one entry per CDR3 protein. Of approximately 410,000 distinct CDR3 sequences listed, roughly 13% are singletons. Material for sequencing was blood. The receptors stem from a woman aged 18-35 years with Graves' hyperthyroidism.

On this clonotype: This may be a read error: a much more frequent sequence differs by one nucleotide. The chain links TRBV6-2 or TRBV6-3 to TRBJ1-1; D is ambiguous. Per the germline V gene, CDR1 is MNHEY and CDR2 is SVGEGT. CDR3 length equals 14 residues. The CDR3 is CASVEGGSNTEASF. The CDR3 DNA reads TGTGCCAGCGTAGAAGGAGGGAGTAACACTGAAGCTTCCTTT.

This clonotype was detected ten times or more. The DNA for the CDR3 is TGTGCCAGCAGAGTCACCCCATGGGGTCAAGAGACCCAGTACTTC. It specifies CASRVTPWGQETQYF. The rearrangement links TRBV6-5 to TRBJ2-5; no firm D call. This CDR3 spans 15 amino acids. Germline V CDR1 and CDR2: MNHEY, SVGAGI. V gave up 6 bases and J gave up 2 bases, with 16 bases separating them.

This clonotype was picked up many times. The chain joins TRBV7-3 to TRBJ2-2, with 8 nucleotides matching TRBD1. Trimming cost V 4 bases and J 4 bases; bases outside gene matches: 8. From germline, CDR1 is SGHTA and CDR2 FQGTGA. CDR3 length: 16 residues. CDR3 in amino acids: CASSSGQGVGTGELFF. CDR3 nucleotides: TGTGCCAGCAGCTCAGGACAGGGCGTCGGCACCGGGGAGCTGTTTTTT.

This chain connects TRBV27 to TRBJ2-6; D possibly uses TRBD1 or TRBD2 (6 bases each). The V end was cut by 0 bases, the J end by 0 bases, with 21 bases between. CDR1 and CDR2 from the germline V gene are MNHEY and SMNVEV (reference sequence). The CDR3 consists of 21 residues. CDR3 in amino acids: CASSLSAYSGAAISGANVLTF. In nucleotides, the CDR3 is TGTGCCAGCAGTTTATCGGCCTATTCGGGGGCCGCAATCTCTGGGGCCAACGTCCTGACTTTC.

Notes on this clonotype: A single base separates this from a much larger clone, so it may be a read error. The V gene is TRBV7-2, the J gene TRBJ2-7, with TRBD2 matching 11 bases. Germline V CDR1 and CDR2: SGHTA, FQGNSA. This CDR3 region has 18 residues. The CDR3 DNA follows: TGTGCCAGCTCACCCCAAGCTCCGGGACTAGCGGTTACCTACGAGCAGTGCTTC. This encodes CASSPQAPGLAVTYEQCF.

This clonotype was detected ten times or more. The chain uses TRBV12-3 or TRBV12-4 and TRBJ1-1; D is uncertain. This CDR3 has 13 residues. The ends were cut back, 3 bases at V and 8 bases at J, with 13 bases in the middle. As DNA, the CDR3 is TGTGCCAGCAGTTTCACCGGGCCCTACGAAGCTTTCTTT. Encoded protein: CASSFTGPYEAFF.

This clonotype was seen repeatedly, ten times or more. This chain joins TRBV9 and TRBJ1-2, with D possibly being TRBD1 (6 bases). Trimming removed 0 bases from V and 3 bases from J, with 12 bases in between. The CDR3 covers 15 residues. The germline V gene has CDR1 SGDLS and CDR2 YYNGEE. The CDR3 DNA follows: TGTGCCAGCAGCGTAGAGGCAGGGGCTGACTATGGCTACACCTTC. Encoded protein: CASSVEAGADYGYTF.

This clonotype showed up many times. V usage is TRBV12-3 or TRBV12-4 and J usage is TRBJ2-1; 12 bases fit TRBD2. Trimming cost V 9 bases and J 13 bases; bases outside gene matches: 10. The CDR3 totals 13 residues. In DNA form, the CDR3 reads TGTGCCAGTAAGGGACTAGCGGGCGGAAGACAGTTCTTC. This sequence encodes CASKGLAGGRQFF.

This clonotype showed up many times. V and J are TRBV7-9 and TRBJ2-5; 9 positions match TRBD2. The CDR3 contains 20 residues. V trimming: 5 bases; J trimming: 1 base; junction bases outside the gene matches: 20. Per germline, CDR1 SEHNR and CDR2 FQNEAQ (reference sequence). The CDR3 here is CASSPLGPSGIHPGQETQYF. The CDR3 DNA reads as TGTGCCAGCAGCCCACTGGGGCCTAGCGGGATTCACCCTGGCCAAGAGACCCAGTACTTC.

This clonotype was counted ten times or more. The chain links TRBV3-1 to TRBJ2-3; D perhaps matches TRBD2 (5 bases). The V end was cut by 4 bases, the J end by 1 base, with 15 bases between. The germline gives CDR1 LGHDT, CDR2 YNNKEL (reference sequence). The CDR3 extends over 16 amino acids. CDR3 residues: CASSPFGGRGTDTQYF. The DNA for the CDR3 is TGTGCCAGCAGCCCCTTCGGAGGCCGGGGCACAGATACGCAGTATTTT.

Only a few counts were recorded for this clonotype. J is TRBJ2-5 and V is TRBV4-1; D not resolved. V shed 3 bases and J shed 4 bases, with 12 bases lying between them. The CDR3 sequence is 14 residues long. The germline V gene has CDR1 MGHRA and CDR2 YSYEKL. The CDR3 here is CASSQVPLAETQYF. In nucleotides, the CDR3 is TGCGCCAGCAGCCAGGTTCCACTGGCAGAGACCCAGTACTTC.

This clonotype has a handful of counts. This rearrangement joins TRBV4-1 to TRBJ1-2, with TRBD1 as a possible D gene (5 bases). Germline V gene sequence: CDR1 MGHRA, CDR2 YSYEKL. Trimming took off 3 bases at V and 4 bases at J, with 15 bases between the two ends. The CDR3 has 15 residues. CDR3 region: CASSQTRDGFYGYTF. The CDR3 region has the DNA TGCGCCAGCAGCCAGACCCGGGACGGATTCTATGGCTACACCTTC.

The rearrangement uses TRBV18 and TRBJ2-1; no clear D gene. V was pared by 3 bases and J by 1 base, with 13 bases between. This CDR3 region has 16 residues. Germline V gene lookup returns CDR1 KGHSH and CDR2 LQKENI. The CDR3 region is CASSPLAVPSYNEQFF. The CDR3 DNA follows: TGTGCCAGCTCACCGTTGGCAGTACCTTCCTACAATGAGCAGTTCTTC.

V and J are TRBV3-1 and TRBJ2-3, with D maybe TRBD1 (6 bases). V lost 1 base and J lost 10, with 18 bases in between. The CDR3 totals 15 residues. Germline V gene data show CDR1 as LGHDT and CDR2 as YNNKEL (reference sequence). The CDR3 here is CASSQATGQPLAQYF. The CDR3 DNA follows: TGTGCCAGCAGCCAAGCAACGGGACAACCTTTAGCGCAGTATTTT.

This clonotype has ten or more counts. The V gene is TRBV3-1, the J gene TRBJ2-3; TRBD2 matches 11 bases. Germline-derived CDR1 and CDR2 are LGHDT and YNNKEL (reference sequence). The CDR3 spans 17 residues. With V trimmed by 5 bases and J by 4 bases, 11 bases remained unmatched. This CDR3 is CASSSSGSGGGADTQYF. In nucleotides, the CDR3 is TGTGCCAGCAGCTCCTCGGGTAGCGGGGGGGGGGCAGATACGCAGTATTTT.

The table lists this clonotype with many counts. CDR3 sequence reads: CASSPRVAGGADTQYF. Written as DNA, the CDR3 is TGTGCCAGCAGCCCCCGGGTAGCGGGAGGTGCAGATACGCAGTATTTT. The gene calls are TRBV7-2 and TRBJ2-3, with 10 bases aligning to TRBD2. This CDR3 has 16 amino acids. V lost 5 bases and J lost 4; bases outside the gene matches: 9. Germline V gives CDR1 SGHTA, CDR2 FQGNSA.

This clonotype was seen at least ten times. CDR3: CASGKGSGHRTDTEAFF. DNA for the CDR3: TGTGCTAGTGGAAAGGGTTCGGGGCATCGAACGGACACTGAAGCTTTCTTT. The rearrangement joins TRBV12-5 to TRBJ1-1; a possible D gene is TRBD1 (5 bases). The CDR3 totals 17 residues. Trimming removed 6 bases from V and 3 bases from J, with 23 bases in between. Germline CDR1 LGHNT, CDR2 FRNRAP.

This clonotype has a handful of counts. The chain employs TRBV7-9 and TRBJ1-1; D gene ambiguous. Germline CDR1 and CDR2: SEHNR and FQNEAQ (reference sequence). V was trimmed by 2 bases and J by 10 bases, leaving 11 bases between them. This CDR3 is 12 amino acids long. The CDR3 DNA reads TGTGCCAGCAGCTTATCAGCAGGCCTAGCTTTCTTT. Protein product: CASSLSAGLAFF.

This clonotype was counted at least ten times. The chain carries TRBV7-2 and TRBJ2-1; 9 positions agree with TRBD2. The germline gives CDR1 SGHTA, CDR2 FQGNSA. The CDR3 has 15 residues. Losses at the gene ends were 5 bases for V and 7 bases for J; bases not matched to a gene: 9. The CDR3: CASSLASGTLNEQFF. The CDR3 nucleotides are TGTGCCAGCAGCCTCGCTAGCGGGACTCTAAATGAGCAGTTCTTC.

In this sample, this clonotype turned up many times. V usage is TRBV28 and J usage is TRBJ1-1; D may be TRBD1 (5 bases). This CDR3 contains 13 residues. CDR1 is MDHEN, CDR2 SYDVKM, per germline. With 6 bases removed from V and 10 bases from J, the gap between germline ends came to 18 bases. CDR3 coding DNA: TGTGCCAGCAGGGGGCTTGGGAGCCTTGCAGCTTTCTTT. The encoded protein is CASRGLGSLAAFF.

Comments on this clonotype: A read error may explain this, as a much larger clone is one base away. The chain carries TRBV5-1 and TRBJ2-1, with 9 bases identical to TRBD1. Trimming at V came to 4 bases and at J to 10 bases, leaving 9 bases not matched to a gene. CDR3 length: 14 residues. Germline CDR1 and CDR2: SGHRS and YFSETQ. This chain's CDR3 is CASSERQGGDEQFF. The CDR3, as DNA: TGCGCCAGCAGCGAACGACAGGGGGGAGACGAGCAGTTCTTC.

V and J are TRBV29-1 and TRBJ2-5, with unresolved D. The CDR3 spans 13 residues. The V end lost 4 bases, the J end lost 2 bases, and 11 bases lay between the germline ends. CDR1 is SQVTM, CDR2 ANQGSEA, per germline. The CDR3 loop reads CSVGWQRQETQYF. The CDR3 DNA is TGCAGCGTTGGGTGGCAGCGACAAGAGACCCAGTACTTC.

The table lists this clonotype with many counts. V and J are TRBV18 and TRBJ1-1, with D unclear. Trimming took 4 bases from V and 10 from J, leaving 10 bases between them. CDR3 length equals 11 residues. CDR1 and CDR2 from the germline V gene are KGHSH and LQKENI. CDR3 in amino acids: CASSHDTSAFF. The CDR3 coding sequence is TGTGCCAGCTCACACGACACTTCAGCTTTCTTT.

This CDR3 reads CASSRGQPGSNQPQHF. The CDR3 DNA reads TGTGCCAGCTCACGTGGACAGCCGGGTAGCAATCAGCCCCAGCATTTT. The gene calls are TRBV18 and TRBJ1-5; D is possibly TRBD1 (6 bases). Trimming removed 4 bases at V and 0 bases at J, with 13 bases between. The CDR3 length is 16 residues. Germline CDR1 is KGHSH and CDR2 is LQKENI.

This clonotype has only a few counts. Here the CDR3 reads CSVEGDRGSSTDTQYF. CDR3 DNA: TGCAGCGTTGAAGGGGACAGAGGATCAAGCACAGATACGCAGTATTTT. This chain links TRBV29-1 with TRBJ2-3; 7 nucleotides line up with TRBD1. V trimming: 1 base; J trimming: 0 bases; junction bases outside the gene matches: 7. The CDR3 sequence is 16 residues long. Germline CDR1 and CDR2: SQVTM and ANQGSEA.

The chain links TRBV14 to TRBJ2-1; D unresolved. The CDR3 is 13 amino acids. Germline CDR1 is SGHDN and CDR2 is FVKESK. V was trimmed by 0 bases and J by 12 bases, leaving 12 bases between them. CDR3 region: CASSQDPPAVQFF. As DNA, the CDR3 is TGTGCCAGCAGCCAAGATCCGCCCGCGGTGCAGTTCTTC.

This clonotype was seen a few times. The rearrangement joins TRBV9 to TRBJ2-1, with 7 bases matching TRBD2. Germline CDR1 is SGDLS and CDR2 is YYNGEE. V trimming: 0 bases; J trimming: 10 bases; junction bases outside the gene matches: 4. The CDR3 extends over 13 amino acids. The CDR3 is CASSVAREEEQFF. In DNA form, the CDR3 reads TGTGCCAGCAGCGTAGCCCGGGAGGAGGAGCAGTTCTTC.

This clonotype was seen a handful of times. V and J are TRBV12-3 or TRBV12-4 and TRBJ2-7, with TRBD2 as a possible D gene (7 bases). This CDR3 is built from 15 residues. V was pared by 6 bases and J by 6 bases, with 21 bases between. The CDR3 loop is CASRSMGGRESEQYF. The DNA for the CDR3 is TGTGCCAGCAGATCTATGGGGGGGCGAGAATCCGAGCAGTACTTC.

This clonotype was seen ten or more times. V is TRBV6-1 and J is TRBJ1-1; 10 bases are shared with TRBD1. Trimming took 7 bases from V and 11 from J; bases not matched to a gene: 13. CDR1 is MNHNS, CDR2 SASEGT, per germline. This CDR3 is built from 14 residues. This chain's CDR3 is CASNKNAGQGTAFF. The CDR3 bases are TGTGCCAGCAATAAAAACGCGGGACAGGGGACTGCTTTCTTT.

CDR3 coding DNA: TGTGCCAGCAGTTTTACAGGGGGCCTAGCCAAAAACATTCAGTACTTC. As protein: CASSFTGGLAKNIQYF. The chain carries TRBV12-3 or TRBV12-4 and TRBJ2-4; 9 positions agree with TRBD1. V lost 3 bases, J lost 0 bases, and 3 bases stayed unmatched. The CDR3 is 16 residues long.